This entry lists 24 T cell receptor beta chains sequenced from one sample in a study of shared clonotypes between healthy human individuals. Positively selected for CCR7, the CD45RO-negative cells used as naive CD8 cells excluded terminally differentiated effector memory CD45RA+ cells. Repertoires were generated with immunoSEQ multiplex PCR, while TCRdb's copy carries only in-frame clones and drops some. The repertoire has about 2 million clones, approximately 95% of them found once; the top ten carry 0.9% to 1.5%. The sequenced sample consisted of naive CD8+ T cells sorted from blood. The receptors were sampled from a man in his late teens or twenties in good health.

V is TRBV25-1 and J is TRBJ1-2, with 9 nucleotides matching TRBD1. Unmatched junction bases numbered 5, after V lost 3 bases and J lost 6 bases. Germline CDR1 and CDR2: MGHDK and SYGVNS. The CDR3 totals 14 residues. This chain's CDR3 is CASSEGTGTDGYTF. For the CDR3, the DNA is TGTGCCAGCAGTGAGGGGACAGGGACCGATGGCTACACCTTC.

V gene TRBV4-1 combines with J gene TRBJ1-1, with 7 bases that match TRBD1. Germline V gives CDR1 MGHRA, CDR2 YSYEKL. The CDR3 consists of 16 residues. The ends lost 4 bases at V and 5 bases at J; junction bases unmatched: 13. The CDR3 bases are TGCGCCAGCAGCCCCCGCGCAGGGGGGTTCTGGACTGAAGCTTTCTTT. Residues: CASSPRAGGFWTEAFF.

The rearrangement links TRBV29-1 to TRBJ2-7; the match to TRBD2 covers 9 bases. Losses at the gene ends were 6 bases for V and 2 bases for J; bases not matched to a gene: 5. The CDR3 has 13 amino acids. CDR1 and CDR2 from the germline V gene are SQVTM and ANQGSEA. The CDR3 reads CSVWTSEAYEQYF. In DNA, the CDR3 is TGCAGCGTCTGGACTAGCGAAGCCTACGAGCAGTACTTC.

V usage is TRBV18 and J usage is TRBJ2-1; D gene ambiguous. The CDR3 loop spans 16 amino acids. V was cut by 2 bases and J by 0 bases, with 11 bases left in between. Per the germline V gene, CDR1 is KGHSH and CDR2 is LQKENI. The CDR3 spells CASSPKNRHSYNEQFF. The CDR3 DNA reads TGTGCCAGCTCACCAAAGAATCGTCACTCCTACAATGAGCAGTTCTTC.

This clone has a single count. The V gene is TRBV7-9, the J gene TRBJ2-3; perhaps TRBD2 as D (6 bases). The CDR3 is 17 amino acids. CDR1 and CDR2 from the germline V gene are SEHNR and FQNEAQ (reference sequence). Trimming took off 5 bases at V and 0 bases at J, with 18 bases between the two ends. The CDR3 nucleotides read TGTGCCAGCAGCCCGTCTGGGGGTGGGAGGAGCACAGATACGCAGTATTTT. Encoded protein: CASSPSGGGRSTDTQYF.

This clone has a handful of counts. J is TRBJ1-2 and V is TRBV4-1; tentative D call: TRBD1 (5 bases). This CDR3 region has 12 residues. The V and J ends lost 6 bases and 3 bases respectively, with 8 bases between them. The germline V gene has CDR1 MGHRA and CDR2 YSYEKL. CDR3: CASRDNHYGYTF. The CDR3, as DNA: TGCGCCAGCAGGGACAACCACTATGGCTACACCTTC.

CDR3 residues: CASSSGTGEGYTDTQYF. CDR3 DNA: TGTGCCAGCAGCTCAGGGACAGGGGAGGGGTATACAGATACGCAGTATTTT. The genes are TRBV13 and TRBJ2-3; the match to TRBD1 covers 10 bases. The CDR3 has 17 residues. Germline loops: CDR1 PRHDT, CDR2 FYEKMQ (reference sequence). Losses at the gene ends were 4 bases for V and 3 bases for J; bases not matched to a gene: 10.

J is TRBJ2-1 and V is TRBV7-6, with no clear D. Germline V CDR1 and CDR2: SGHVS, FNYEAQ. The CDR3 contains 11 residues. Trimming took 0 bases from V and 8 from J, leaving 2 bases between them. The CDR3 spells CASSLADEQFF. As DNA, the CDR3 is TGTGCCAGCAGCTTAGCGGATGAGCAGTTCTTC.

The DNA for the CDR3 is TGTGCCAGCAGTTTTGGGGCGGGGCTCCGCTACGAGCAGTACTTC. It codes for CASSFGAGLRYEQYF. The rearrangement joins TRBV7-9 to TRBJ2-7, with D tentatively TRBD2 (6 bases). Germline V CDR1 and CDR2: SEHNR, FQNEAQ (reference sequence). The CDR3 extends over 15 amino acids. The ends were cut back, 6 bases at V and 3 bases at J, with 18 bases in the middle.

This clone appeared a single time. The chain employs TRBV18 and TRBJ1-6; 8 positions agree with TRBD1. The CDR3 has 13 residues. Germline V lookup: CDR1 KGHSH, CDR2 LQKENI. Trimming removed 8 bases from V and 8 bases from J; junction bases left unmatched: 5. This CDR3 reads CASPDRGYSPLHF. The CDR3 DNA reads TGTGCCAGCCCAGACAGGGGTTATTCACCCCTCCACTTT.

V is TRBV28 and J is TRBJ2-7; the match to TRBD2 covers 13 bases. In germline, CDR1 is MDHEN, CDR2 SYDVKM. With V trimmed by 5 bases and J by 0 bases, 7 bases remained unmatched. The length of the CDR3 is 17 residues. As DNA, the CDR3 is TGTGCCAGCAGTACCGAGGGACTAGCGGGACCCTCCTACGAGCAGTACTTC. Its protein is CASSTEGLAGPSYEQYF.

This clone was detected only once. V gene TRBV5-4 combines with J gene TRBJ2-2; D may correspond to TRBD1 or TRBD2 (6 bases each). The CDR3 contains 14 residues. V lost 2 bases and J lost 8, with 13 bases in between. Germline V gives CDR1 SGHNT, CDR2 YYREEE (reference sequence). The CDR3 nucleotides are TGTGCCAGCAGCTTACCGGGGGCGCCGGGGGAGCTGTTTTTT. It is translated as CASSLPGAPGELFF. Full variable domain (rest looked up from reference TRBV5-4 and TRBJ2-2): ETGVTQSPTHLIKTRGQQVTLRCSSQSGHNTVSWYQQALGQGPQFIFQYYREEENGRGNFPPRFSGLQFPNYSSELNVNALELDDSALYLCASSLPGAPGELFFGEGSRLTVL.

V usage is TRBV5-1 and J usage is TRBJ2-7; no firm D call. Germline values: CDR1 SGHRS, CDR2 YFSETQ. The V end was cut by 5 bases, the J end by 2 bases, with 11 bases between. This CDR3 comprises 13 residues. The CDR3 is CASSYAGAYEQYF. CDR3 in DNA: TGCGCCAGCAGTTACGCCGGAGCCTACGAGCAGTACTTC.

This chain uses TRBV5-6 with TRBJ2-3, with TRBD2 identical over 10 bases. Germline V gene data show CDR1 as SGHDT and CDR2 as YYEEEE. Trimming at V came to 1 base and at J to 2 bases, leaving 10 bases not matched to a gene. The CDR3 spans 18 residues. The CDR3 nucleotides are TGTGCCAGCAGCTTGATGCTAGCGGGGGCATTAGACACAGATACGCAGTATTTT. This translates into CASSLMLAGALDTDTQYF.

The gene calls are TRBV27 and TRBJ2-7; 15 bases fit TRBD2. The CDR3 sequence is 17 residues long. Looked up from germline, CDR1 is MNHEY and CDR2 is SMNVEV (reference sequence). The trim removed 10 bases at V and 3 bases at J, leaving 13 bases unmatched. The CDR3 here is CATLGPGLAGGYYEQYF. As DNA, the CDR3 is TGTGCCACCCTCGGTCCGGGACTAGCGGGGGGTTACTACGAGCAGTACTTC.

CDR3 sequence (DNA): TGTGCCACCAGCAGAGATATTGAGCGGCTAGGTGGCGAGCAGTACTTC. Its protein is CATSRDIERLGGEQYF. V usage is TRBV15 and J usage is TRBJ2-7; weak D call: TRBD2 (5 bases). V was clipped by 0 bases and J by 6 bases, with 18 bases between them. The CDR3 covers 16 residues. Germline lookup yields CDR1 LNHNV and CDR2 YYDKDF (reference sequence). Based on the CDR3 plus reference TRBV15 and TRBJ2-7, the full variable domain is DAMVIQNPRYQVTQFGKPVTLSCSQTLNHNVMYWYQQKSSQAPKLLFHYYDKDFNNEADTPDNFQSRRPNTSFCFLDIRSPGLGDTAMYLCATSRDIERLGGEQYFGPGTRLTVT.

The chain combines TRBV7-8 with TRBJ1-5; 7 positions match TRBD1. The V segment lost 5 bases and the J segment 1 base; nucleotides outside the gene matches: 2. CDR3 length: 14 residues. Germline-derived CDR1 and CDR2 are SGHVS and FQNEAQ. The CDR3 is CASSTTGSNQPQHF. In DNA form, the CDR3 reads TGTGCCAGCAGCACGACAGGGAGCAATCAGCCCCAGCATTTT.

In its sample, this clone was seen once. The same CDR3 can be traced to other DNA sequences in this sample. The chain has TRBV13 and TRBJ2-7; tentative D call: TRBD2 (5 bases). Trimming pared 4 bases from V and 0 bases from J, leaving 7 bases between. Germline CDR1 reads PRHDT; CDR2 reads FYEKMQ (reference sequence). The CDR3 spans 13 residues. For the CDR3, the DNA is TGTGCCAGCAGCTCGGGGATCTCCTACGAGCAGTACTTC. This codes for CASSSGISYEQYF. The entire variable domain, with the rest obtained from reference TRBV13 and TRBJ2-7, is as follows: AAGVIQSPRHLIKEKRETATLKCYPIPRHDTVYWYQQGPGQDPQFLISFYEKMQSDKGSIPDRFSAQQFSDYHSELNMSSLELGDSALYFCASSSGISYEQYFGPGTRLTVT.

This rearrangement joins TRBV2 to TRBJ2-1; TRBD2 matches at 7 bases. Germline V gives CDR1 SNHLY, CDR2 FYNNEI. The CDR3 has 16 residues. After removal of 1 base from V and 4 bases from J, the junction contained 7 bases not matched to a gene. CDR3 in DNA: TGTGCCAGCAGTGAAGTGTCTCTAGCGGAGTACAATGAGCAGTTCTTC. Its translation is CASSEVSLAEYNEQFF.

The chain joins TRBV9 to TRBJ2-2; D is unresolved. Germline loops: CDR1 SGDLS, CDR2 YYNGEE. Trimming cost V 4 bases and J 0 bases, with 10 bases left between them. This CDR3 region has 15 residues. The DNA for the CDR3 is TGTGCCAGCAGCCAGACGACCACGAACACCGGGGAGCTGTTTTTT. Translating it yields CASSQTTTNTGELFF.

Details on this clone: An end of the junction differs from the germline gene, which may be a read error. This chain links TRBV11-2 with TRBJ1-5, with D possibly matching TRBD1 (6 bases). The CDR3 loop spans 16 amino acids. Germline values: CDR1 SGHAT, CDR2 FQNNGV. The CDR3 loop reads CASGLRRRGASEPQHF. CDR3 bases: TGTGCCAGCGGCTTGCGGCGCCGGGGGGCCTCCGAGCCCCAGCATTTT.

The chain couples TRBV6-6 to TRBJ2-5; 11 nucleotides agree with TRBD2. The CDR3 length is 15 residues. The ends lost 6 bases at V and 5 bases at J; junction bases unmatched: 8. Germline assignment: CDR1 MNHNY and CDR2 SVGAGI (reference sequence). CDR3: CASRPGLAGGETQYF. The CDR3 nucleotides are TGTGCCAGCAGACCCGGACTAGCGGGTGGGGAGACCCAGTACTTC.

The genes are TRBV5-1 and TRBJ2-7, with 9 bases lining up with TRBD2. Germline CDR1 and CDR2: SGHRS and YFSETQ. The CDR3 length is 14 residues. V dropped 4 bases and J dropped 5; count of bases not matched to a gene: 7. The CDR3 loop is CASSGIAGVNEQYF. CDR3 sequence (DNA): TGCGCCAGCAGCGGAATAGCGGGAGTGAACGAGCAGTACTTC.

The rearrangement links TRBV30 to TRBJ1-6, with D uncertain. Trimming pared 5 bases from V and 6 bases from J, leaving 11 bases between. The CDR3 spans 13 residues. In germline, CDR1 is GTSNPN, CDR2 SVGIG (reference sequence). As DNA, the CDR3 is TGTGCCTGGGCCGGGGTCCCTAATTCACCCCTCCACTTT. Amino acids: CAWAGVPNSPLHF.